One and the same sample provided the 9 T cell receptor beta chains below, sequenced in a study of blood T cell repertoires in COVID-19. Clones were read by immunoSEQ multiplex PCR, and TCRdb kept only the in-frame ones, dropping some. Of roughly 100,000 clones listed, about four fifths were seen once; the top ten hold under 5.5%. Sample: peripheral blood. Receptors originate from a man older than 75 with COVID-19, enrolled during active disease.

The V gene is TRBV9, the J gene TRBJ2-7, with D maybe TRBD2 (5 bases). CDR1 and CDR2 (germline): SGDLS, YYNGEE. V lost 10 bases to trimming and J lost 0 bases, with 14 bases between them. The CDR3 has 13 amino acids. The CDR3 is CAHHRRDSYEQYF. The CDR3, as DNA: TGTGCCCACCACCGACGGGACTCCTACGAGCAGTACTTC. Supplemented by reference TRBV9 and TRBJ2-7, the full variable domain reads DSGVTQTPKHLITATGQRVTLRCSPRSGDLSVYWYQQSLDQGLQFLIQYYNGEERAKGNILERFSAQQFPDLHSELNLSSLELGDSALYFCAHHRRDSYEQYFGPGTRLTVT.

This chain uses TRBV10-3 with TRBJ2-1; a possible D gene is TRBD1 (5 bases). V lost 4 bases, J lost 5 bases, and 12 bases lay in between. The CDR3 length is 14 residues. The germline gives CDR1 ENHRY, CDR2 SYGVKD. DNA for the CDR3: TGTGCCATCAGTGGGGCAGGGCTAAACAATGAGCAGTTCTTC. This codes for CAISGAGLNNEQFF.

The rearrangement links TRBV19 to TRBJ1-1, with 7 bases matching TRBD1. V shed 3 bases and J 11 bases; nucleotides not matched to a gene: 15. Per germline, CDR1 LNHDA and CDR2 SQIVND (reference sequence). The CDR3 spans 15 residues. The CDR3 protein is CASSIPNRGEVYAFF. Written as DNA, the CDR3 is TGTGCCAGTAGTATCCCCAACAGGGGTGAAGTCTACGCTTTCTTT.

The J gene is TRBJ2-7, the V gene TRBV4-1; 9 bases match TRBD2. The CDR3 length is 15 residues. The V segment lost 0 bases and the J segment 4 bases; nucleotides outside the gene matches: 4. CDR1 and CDR2 from the germline V gene are MGHRA and YSYEKL. This CDR3 is CASSQEREGRYEQYF. The CDR3 DNA sequence: TGCGCCAGCAGCCAAGAGCGGGAGGGGAGGTACGAGCAGTACTTC.

The gene calls are TRBV19 and TRBJ2-5, with 12 bases matching TRBD2. CDR3 length: 16 amino acids. The germline gives CDR1 LNHDA, CDR2 SQIVND (reference sequence). V shed 4 bases, J shed 2 bases, and the junction held 5 bases outside the gene matches. CDR3 nucleotide sequence: TGTGCCAGTAGTACCCTAGCGGGGGGGTTTCAAGAGACCCAGTACTTC. Its protein is CASSTLAGGFQETQYF.

This chain uses TRBV9 with TRBJ2-1, with TRBD2 matching 7 bases. The V gene's germline CDR1 is SGDLS and CDR2 YYNGEE. V shed 4 bases and J 3 bases; nucleotides not matched to a gene: 10. The CDR3 spans 16 residues. For the CDR3, the DNA is TGTGCCAGCAGCCTAGGCGGCGGGAGTGGCTACAATGAGCAGTTCTTC. This translates into CASSLGGGSGYNEQFF.

The chain carries TRBV11-2 and TRBJ1-4; 7 bases align to TRBD1. The CDR3 length is 14 residues. Per the germline V gene, CDR1 is SGHAT and CDR2 is FQNNGV. Trimming took 5 bases from V and 1 from J; bases not matched to a gene: 1. CDR3 sequence reads: CASSRQGTNEKLFF. The CDR3 DNA follows: TGTGCCAGCAGCCGACAGGGAACTAATGAAAAACTGTTTTTT.

The CDR3 sequence is CASSSWTGAMNTEAFF. CDR3 nucleotides: TGTGCCAGCAGTTCTTGGACAGGGGCGATGAACACTGAAGCTTTCTTT. The V and J genes are TRBV7-2 and TRBJ1-1, with TRBD1 matching over 9 bases. Germline V CDR1 and CDR2: SGHTA, FQGNSA. CDR3 length: 16 residues. J lost 0 bases, V lost 6 bases, and 8 bases had no gene match.

This clone was detected only a few times. V is TRBV29-1 and J is TRBJ1-5; D might be TRBD1 (5 bases). Germline V gene data show CDR1 as SQVTM and CDR2 as ANQGSEA. CDR3 size: 14 residues. Deletions cut 5 bases from V and 0 bases from J, with 11 bases between. CDR3 loop: CSVKSGNSNQPQHF. CDR3 DNA: TGCAGCGTTAAGTCAGGGAATAGCAATCAGCCCCAGCATTTT.